The rows below give T cell receptor beta chains drawn from one sample of a study of technical replicates of blood from a few donors. The assay was immunoSEQ multiplex PCR, and TCRdb's table has in-frame clones only and misses some. The sample holds around 80,000 clones, around 91% seen once. Sequencing was performed on T cells isolated from PBMCs. These receptor sequences come from a human donor in good health. CDR3s include the opening cysteine and the closing phenylalanine or tryptophan. D genes are given only for firm matches. Expanded clones get a size class; other rows say once, few or many, or leave the size out.

NA,TRBJ2-1,TRBV7-3,NA,CASSLYAGNPNEQFF,TGTGCCAGCAGCCTTTATGCGGGAAACCCTAATGAGCAGTTCTTC
NA,TRBJ2-7,TRBV30,NA,CAWSGTYEQYF,TGTGCCTGGTCAGGTACCTACGAGCAGTACTTC
NA,TRBJ1-1,TRBV27,NA,CASSLSGMNTEAFF,TGTGCCAGCAGTTTGTCCGGGATGAACACTGAAGCTTTCTTT
NA,TRBJ2-3,TRBV30,NA,CAWSSSTDTQYF,TGTGCCTGGAGTTCAAGCACAGATACGCAGTATTTT
NA,TRBJ2-1,TRBV27,NA,CASGSFREQFF,TGTGCCAGCGGTAGTTTTCGTGAGCAGTTCTTC
NA,TRBJ1-1,TRBV19,TRBD1,CASRGGGKGEAFF,TGTGCCAGTAGAGGAGGGGGCAAGGGTGAAGCTTTCTTT
NA,TRBJ2-7,TRBV28,TRBD1,CASLGTGGYYEQYF,TGTGCCAGCCTCGGGACAGGCGGTTATTACGAGCAGTACTTC
NA,TRBJ2-3,TRBV2,NA,CASSLQGNSITQYF,TGTGCCAGCAGCCTACAGGGAAACTCTATTACGCAGTATTTT
NA,TRBJ2-2,TRBV29-1,NA,CSVANTGELFF,TGCAGCGTTGCTAATACCGGGGAGCTGTTTTTT
NA,TRBJ1-5,TRBV7-3,NA,CASNSNGGVFQPQHF,TGTGCCAGCAACTCCAACGGGGGGGTATTTCAGCCCCAGCATTTT
NA,TRBJ2-7,TRBV9,NA,CASSVDNFYEQYF,TGTGCCAGCAGCGTAGACAATTTCTACGAGCAGTACTTC
NA,TRBJ1-1,TRBV21-1,NA,CASSKTGQLMNTEAFF,TGTGCCAGCAGCAAAACTGGACAGCTCATGAACACTGAAGCTTTCTTT
NA,TRBJ2-7,TRBV27,NA,CASSLIRAGTYEQYF,TGTGCCAGCAGTTTGATCAGGGCTGGTACCTACGAGCAGTACTTC
once,TRBJ2-1,TRBV6-5,NA,CASSLAPDNEQFF,TGTGCCAGCAGCCTCGCCCCGGACAATGAGCAGTTCTTC
NA,TRBJ1-2,TRBV28,TRBD1,CASSRPKQGGYTF,TGTGCCAGCAGTCGACCTAAACAGGGGGGCTACACCTTC
few,TRBJ1-4,TRBV6-6,TRBD1,CASSRTGHYEKLFF,TGTGCCAGCAGTAGGACAGGGCACTATGAAAAACTGTTTTTT
once,TRBJ2-5,TRBV9,NA,CASSDEGAGRGETQYF,TGTGCCAGCAGCGATGAGGGGGCCGGGAGGGGAGAGACCCAGTACTTC
NA,TRBJ2-1,TRBV7-7,TRBD2,CASSPSGRAHEQFF,TGTGCTAGCAGCCCTAGCGGGAGGGCCCATGAGCAGTTCTTC
NA,TRBJ1-5,TRBV28,NA,CASSSRQNNQPQHF,TGTGCCAGCAGTTCACGACAGAACAATCAGCCCCAGCATTTT
NA,TRBJ2-1,TRBV6-1,NA,CASSELRIGNEQFF,TGTGCCAGCAGTGAATTGCGGATTGGGAATGAGCAGTTCTTC
few,TRBJ1-1,TRBV7-2,NA,CASSHPGQNTEAFF,TGTGCCAGCAGCCACCCGGGACAGAACACTGAAGCTTTCTTT
NA,TRBJ1-4,TRBV19,NA,CASSKQRGEKLFF,TGTGCCAGTAGTAAACAGCGGGGTGAAAAACTGTTTTTT
NA,TRBJ1-1,TRBV28,NA,CASSLEGVMNTEAFF,TGTGCCAGCAGTTTAGAGGGGGTCATGAACACTGAAGCTTTCTTT
NA,TRBJ1-5,TRBV6-4,NA,CASSPRGNQPQHF,TGTGCCAGCAGTCCCCGGGGAAATCAGCCCCAGCATTTT
NA,TRBJ2-5,TRBV6-5,NA,CASSYVTGPQETQYF,TGTGCCAGCAGTTACGTTACAGGCCCCCAAGAGACCCAGTACTTC
NA,TRBJ1-1,TRBV5-4,NA,CASSLDIVNTEAFF,TGTGCCAGCAGCTTGGATATTGTAAACACTGAAGCTTTCTTT
NA,TRBJ1-3,TRBV10-3,NA,CAISESARAGNTIYF,TGTGCCATCAGTGAGTCGGCCAGGGCTGGAAACACCATATATTTT
NA,TRBJ2-2,TRBV28,TRBD2,CASSLIFGTSSGTGELFF,TGTGCCAGCAGCCTTATATTTGGGACTAGCTCGGGCACCGGGGAGCTGTTTTTT
once,TRBJ2-4,TRBV13,NA,CASSLPGLSAKNIQYF,TGTGCCAGCAGCCTACCGGGACTTTCGGCCAAAAACATTCAGTACTTC
NA,TRBJ1-2,TRBV2,NA,CASRPGHGGYGYTF,TGTGCCAGCAGACCGGGACACGGGGGGTATGGCTACACCTTC
NA,TRBJ1-5,TRBV7-2,NA,CASSLTPSQPQHF,TGTGCCAGCAGCTTAACCCCTAGTCAGCCCCAGCATTTT
NA,TRBJ2-7,TRBV7-8,NA,CASSGRESGRYEQYF,TGTGCCAGCAGCGGAAGGGAGTCTGGGAGATACGAGCAGTACTTC
NA,TRBJ2-1,TRBV30,TRBD2,CSGSRNNEQFF,TGTAGCGGGAGTAGGAACAATGAGCAGTTCTTC
NA,TRBJ2-7,TRBV5-5,TRBD1,CASSSGGYEQYF,TGTGCCAGCAGCTCAGGGGGTTACGAGCAGTACTTC
few,TRBJ1-2,TRBV16,TRBD1,CASALTGGYGYTF,TGTGCCAGCGCCCTCACAGGGGGCTATGGCTACACCTTC
once,TRBJ1-2,TRBV6-6,TRBD1,CASSYFPRGRDYGYTF,TGTGCCAGCAGTTATTTCCCCAGGGGGCGCGACTATGGCTACACCTTC
once,TRBJ2-1,TRBV4-2,TRBD2,CASSVTSGDSYNEQFF,TGTGCCAGCAGCGTAACTAGCGGGGACTCCTACAATGAGCAGTTCTTC
NA,TRBJ1-1,TRBV19,NA,CASSIAQVRNTEAFF,TGTGCCAGTAGTATCGCGCAGGTCCGAAACACTGAAGCTTTCTTT
NA,TRBJ2-7,TRBV20-1,NA,CSASGDYEQYF,TGCAGTGCTAGCGGGGACTACGAGCAGTACTTC
NA,TRBJ1-2,TRBV6-1,TRBD1,CASRGQGENGYTF,TGTGCCAGCAGGGGACAGGGGGAAAATGGCTACACCTTC
once,TRBJ1-1,TRBV4-1,TRBD1,CASSSQGAEAFF,TGCGCCAGCAGCTCTCAGGGGGCTGAAGCTTTCTTT
NA,TRBJ2-2,TRBV29-1,TRBD2,CSVGVAGGNTGELFF,TGCAGCGTTGGGGTAGCGGGAGGGAACACCGGGGAGCTGTTTTTT